This TCR beta chain comes out of a study of cytomegalovirus exposure and HLA in healthy donors. Study conclusions and caveats: There was a cluster of highly shared sequence variants that was likely a sequencing artifact. TCR beta V- and J-gene trimming was later associated with a missense DCLRE1C variant. Some segments of the V type, notably TRBV6-2 and TRBV6-3, were excluded as indistinguishable.

The PCR made use of 60 Vbeta and 13 Jbeta primers. Some clones are missing from TCRdb's copy, which holds only in-frame ones; the method was immunoSEQ multiplex PCR. The profile shows some 150,000 clones, roughly 89% of them singletons. Germline CDR1 and CDR2: LNHDA and SQIVND (reference sequence). The CDR3 has 15 amino acids. Unmatched junction bases numbered 5, after V lost 4 bases and J lost 5 bases. This clone was observed a single time. What it binds is unknown. Input material: PBMCs. The sequence derives from a woman aged 25 to 39 in good health and CMV-seronegative. The V call is TRBV19, the J call TRBJ2-7; 13 bases agree with TRBD2. This CDR3 reads CASSKRTSGGHEQYF. The DNA for the CDR3 is TGTGCCAGTAGTAAAAGGACTAGCGGGGGCCACGAGCAGTACTTC.